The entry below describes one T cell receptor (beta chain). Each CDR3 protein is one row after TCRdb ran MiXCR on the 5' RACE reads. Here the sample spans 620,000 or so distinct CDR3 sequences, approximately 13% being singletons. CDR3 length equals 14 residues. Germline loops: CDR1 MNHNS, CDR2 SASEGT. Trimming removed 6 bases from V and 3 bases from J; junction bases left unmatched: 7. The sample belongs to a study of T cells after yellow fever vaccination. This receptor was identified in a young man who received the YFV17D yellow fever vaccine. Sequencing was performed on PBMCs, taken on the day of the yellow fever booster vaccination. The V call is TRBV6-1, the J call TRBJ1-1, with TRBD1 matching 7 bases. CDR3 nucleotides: TGTGCCAGCAGCGTAGGCAGGGGGGACACTGAAGCTTTCTTT. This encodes CASSVGRGDTEAFF.